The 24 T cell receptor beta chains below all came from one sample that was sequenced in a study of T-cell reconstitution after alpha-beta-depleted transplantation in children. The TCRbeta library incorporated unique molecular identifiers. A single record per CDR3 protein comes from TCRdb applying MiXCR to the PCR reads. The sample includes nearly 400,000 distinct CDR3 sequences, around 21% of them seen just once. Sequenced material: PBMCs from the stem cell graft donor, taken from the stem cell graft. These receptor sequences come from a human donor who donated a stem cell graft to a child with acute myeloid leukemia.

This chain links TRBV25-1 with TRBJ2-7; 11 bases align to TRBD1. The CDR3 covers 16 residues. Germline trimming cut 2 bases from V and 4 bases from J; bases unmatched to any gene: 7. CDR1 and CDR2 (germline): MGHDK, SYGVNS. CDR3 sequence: CASSERGQGAIYEQYF. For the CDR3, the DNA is TGTGCCAGCAGTGAAAGAGGACAGGGGGCGATATACGAGCAGTACTTC.

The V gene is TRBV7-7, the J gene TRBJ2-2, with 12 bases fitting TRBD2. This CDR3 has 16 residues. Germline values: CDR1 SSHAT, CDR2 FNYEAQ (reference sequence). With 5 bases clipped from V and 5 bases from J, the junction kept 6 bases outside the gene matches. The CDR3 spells CASSETSGSHTGELFF. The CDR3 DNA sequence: TGTGCCAGCAGCGAGACTAGCGGGAGTCATACCGGGGAGCTGTTTTTT.

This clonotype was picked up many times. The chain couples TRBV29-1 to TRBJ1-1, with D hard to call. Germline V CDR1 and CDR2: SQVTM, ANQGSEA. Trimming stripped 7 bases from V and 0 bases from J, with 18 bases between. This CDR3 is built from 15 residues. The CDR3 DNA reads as TGCAGCGGTGGACTCGGTTTGGTTATGAACACTGAAGCTTTCTTT. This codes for CSGGLGLVMNTEAFF. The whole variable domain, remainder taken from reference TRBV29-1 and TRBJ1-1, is SAVISQKPSRDICQRGTSLTIQCQVDSQVTMMFWYRQQPGQSLTLIATANQGSEATYESGFVIDKFPISRPNLTFSTLTVSNMSPEDSSIYLCSGGLGLVMNTEAFFGQGTRLTVV.

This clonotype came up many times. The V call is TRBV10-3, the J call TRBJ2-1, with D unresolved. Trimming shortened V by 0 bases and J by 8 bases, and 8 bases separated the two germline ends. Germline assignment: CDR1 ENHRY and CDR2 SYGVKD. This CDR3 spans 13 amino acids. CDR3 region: CAISESIVDEQFF. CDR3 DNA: TGTGCCATCAGTGAGTCGATCGTGGATGAGCAGTTCTTC.

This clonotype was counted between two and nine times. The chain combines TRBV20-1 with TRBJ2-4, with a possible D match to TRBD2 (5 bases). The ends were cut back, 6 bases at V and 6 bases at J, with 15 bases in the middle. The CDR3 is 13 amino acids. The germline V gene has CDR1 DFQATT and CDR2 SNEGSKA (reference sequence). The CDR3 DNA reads TGCAGTGCCCTACTAGTTTTCCGAAACATTCAGTACTTC. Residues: CSALLVFRNIQYF.

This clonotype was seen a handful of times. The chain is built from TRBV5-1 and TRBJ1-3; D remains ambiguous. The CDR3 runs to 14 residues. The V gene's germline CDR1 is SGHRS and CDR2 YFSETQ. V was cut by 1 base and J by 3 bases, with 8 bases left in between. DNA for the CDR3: TGCGCCAGCAGCTTGAAATCAGGTGGAAACACCATATATTTT. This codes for CASSLKSGGNTIYF.

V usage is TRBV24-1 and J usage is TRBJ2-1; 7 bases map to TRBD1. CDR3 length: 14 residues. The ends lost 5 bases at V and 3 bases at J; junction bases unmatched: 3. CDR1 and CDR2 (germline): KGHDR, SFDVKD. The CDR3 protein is CATSAGTVYNEQFF. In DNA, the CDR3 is TGTGCCACCAGTGCTGGGACAGTCTACAATGAGCAGTTCTTC.

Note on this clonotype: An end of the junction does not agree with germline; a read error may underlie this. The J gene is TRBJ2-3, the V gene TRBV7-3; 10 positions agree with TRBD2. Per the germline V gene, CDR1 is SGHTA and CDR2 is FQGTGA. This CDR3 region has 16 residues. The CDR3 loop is CASSITGLAASDTQYF. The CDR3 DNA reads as TGTGCCAGCAGCATAACCGGACTAGCGGCCTCAGATACGCAGTATTTT.

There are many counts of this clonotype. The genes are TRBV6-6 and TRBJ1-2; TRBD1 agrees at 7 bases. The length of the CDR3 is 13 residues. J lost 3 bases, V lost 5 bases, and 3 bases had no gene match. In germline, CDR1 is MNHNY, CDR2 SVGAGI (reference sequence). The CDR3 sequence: CASSRQGDYGYTF. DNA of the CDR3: TGTGCCAGCAGTCGACAGGGTGACTATGGCTACACCTTC.

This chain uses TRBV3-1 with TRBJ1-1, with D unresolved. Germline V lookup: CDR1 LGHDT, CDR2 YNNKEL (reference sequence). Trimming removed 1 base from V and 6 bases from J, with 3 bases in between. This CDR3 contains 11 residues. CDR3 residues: CASSQGAEAFF. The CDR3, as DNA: TGTGCCAGCAGCCAAGGGGCTGAAGCTTTCTTT.

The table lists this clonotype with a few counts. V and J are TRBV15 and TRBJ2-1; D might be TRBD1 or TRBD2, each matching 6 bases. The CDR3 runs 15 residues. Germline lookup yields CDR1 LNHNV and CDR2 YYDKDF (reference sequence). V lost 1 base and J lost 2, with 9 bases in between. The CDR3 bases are TGTGCCACCAGCAGAGCCGGGGGCCCCTACAATGAGCAGTTCTTC. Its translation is CATSRAGGPYNEQFF.

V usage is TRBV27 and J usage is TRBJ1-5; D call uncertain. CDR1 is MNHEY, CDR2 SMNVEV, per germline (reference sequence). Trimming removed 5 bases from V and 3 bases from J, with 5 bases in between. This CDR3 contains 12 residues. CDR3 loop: CASSLINQPQHF. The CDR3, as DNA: TGTGCCAGCAGTCTCATCAATCAGCCCCAGCATTTT.

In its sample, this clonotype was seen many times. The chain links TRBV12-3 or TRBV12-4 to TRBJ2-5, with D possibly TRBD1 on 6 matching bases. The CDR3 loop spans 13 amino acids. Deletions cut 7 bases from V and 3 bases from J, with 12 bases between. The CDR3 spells CASNRDTKETQYF. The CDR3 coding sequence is TGTGCCAGCAATCGGGACACCAAAGAGACCCAGTACTTC.

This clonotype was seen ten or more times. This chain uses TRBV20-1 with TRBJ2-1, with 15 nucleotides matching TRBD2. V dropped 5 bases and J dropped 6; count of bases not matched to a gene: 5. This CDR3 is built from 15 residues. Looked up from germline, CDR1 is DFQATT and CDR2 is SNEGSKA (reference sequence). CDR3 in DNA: TGCAGTGCTGCCGGGACTAGCGGGAGGAGCAATGAGCAGTTCTTC. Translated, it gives CSAAGTSGRSNEQFF.

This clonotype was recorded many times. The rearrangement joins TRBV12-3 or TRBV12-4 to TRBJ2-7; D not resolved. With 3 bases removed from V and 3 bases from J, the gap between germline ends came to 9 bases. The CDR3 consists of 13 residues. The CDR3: CASSFLVDYEQYF. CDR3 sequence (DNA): TGTGCCAGCAGTTTTTTGGTAGACTACGAGCAGTACTTC.

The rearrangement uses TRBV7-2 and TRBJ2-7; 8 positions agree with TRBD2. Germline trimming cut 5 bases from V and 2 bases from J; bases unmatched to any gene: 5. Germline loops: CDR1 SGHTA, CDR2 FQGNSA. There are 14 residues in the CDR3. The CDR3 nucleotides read TGTGCCAGCAGCACCAGCGGGAGCGCCTACGAGCAGTACTTC. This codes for CASSTSGSAYEQYF.

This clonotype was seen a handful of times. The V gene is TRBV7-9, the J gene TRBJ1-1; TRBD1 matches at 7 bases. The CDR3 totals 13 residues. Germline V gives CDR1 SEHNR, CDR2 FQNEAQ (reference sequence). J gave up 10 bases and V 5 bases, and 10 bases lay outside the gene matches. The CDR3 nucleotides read TGTGCCAGCAGCGCAAAACAGGGGCGTGGAGCTTTCTTT. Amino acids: CASSAKQGRGAFF.

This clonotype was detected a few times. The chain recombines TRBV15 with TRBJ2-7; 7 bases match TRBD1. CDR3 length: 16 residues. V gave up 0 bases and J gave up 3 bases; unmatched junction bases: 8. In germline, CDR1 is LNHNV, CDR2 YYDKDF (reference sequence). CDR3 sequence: CATSRDRTGLLYEQYF. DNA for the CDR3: TGTGCCACCAGCAGAGATCGGACAGGCCTACTCTACGAGCAGTACTTC.

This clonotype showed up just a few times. CDR3 loop: CASSLVEDYEQYF. The CDR3 DNA reads as TGTGCCAGCAGCTTAGTCGAGGACTACGAGCAGTACTTC. The gene calls are TRBV7-2 and TRBJ2-7; D remains unclear. The CDR3 contains 13 residues. Germline loops: CDR1 SGHTA, CDR2 FQGNSA. Trimming stripped 1 base from V and 3 bases from J, with 7 bases between.

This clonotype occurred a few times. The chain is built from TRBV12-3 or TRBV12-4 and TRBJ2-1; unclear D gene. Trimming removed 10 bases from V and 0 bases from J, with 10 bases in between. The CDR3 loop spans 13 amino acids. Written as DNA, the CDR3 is TGTGCCACGACTCCCAGCTCCTACAATGAGCAGTTCTTC. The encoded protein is CATTPSSYNEQFF.

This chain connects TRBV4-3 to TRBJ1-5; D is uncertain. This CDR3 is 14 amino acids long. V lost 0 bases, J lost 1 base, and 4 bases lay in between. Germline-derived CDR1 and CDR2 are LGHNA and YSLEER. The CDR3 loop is CASSQDHSNQPQHF. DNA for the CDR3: TGCGCCAGCAGCCAAGATCACAGCAATCAGCCCCAGCATTTT.

The CDR3 spells CASRGSYLGYTF. The CDR3 DNA sequence: TGTGCCAGTCGGGGGAGCTATCTTGGCTACACCTTC. The genes are TRBV19 and TRBJ1-2, with D tentatively TRBD1 (5 bases). The CDR3 is 12 amino acids. Germline V CDR1 and CDR2: LNHDA, SQIVND (reference sequence). V lost 8 bases, J lost 7 bases, and 14 bases lay in between. Looking up the rest from reference TRBV19 and TRBJ1-2 gives the full variable domain: DGGITQSPKYLFRKEGQNVTLSCEQNLNHDAMYWYRQDPGQGLRLIYYSQIVNDFQKGDIAEGYSVSREKKESFPLTVTSAQKNPTAFYLCASRGSYLGYTFGSGTRLTVV.

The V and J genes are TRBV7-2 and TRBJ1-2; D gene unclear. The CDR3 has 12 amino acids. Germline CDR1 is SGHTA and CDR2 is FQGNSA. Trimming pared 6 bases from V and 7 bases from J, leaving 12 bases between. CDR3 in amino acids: CASSQSRAGYTF. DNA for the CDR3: TGTGCCAGCAGTCAAAGCCGGGCTGGCTACACCTTC. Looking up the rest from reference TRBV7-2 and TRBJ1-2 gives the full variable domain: GAGVSQSPSNKVTEKGKDVELRCDPISGHTALYWYRQSLGQGLEFLIYFQGNSAPDKSGLPSDRFSAERTGGSVSTLTIQRTQQEDSAVYLCASSQSRAGYTFGSGTRLTVV.

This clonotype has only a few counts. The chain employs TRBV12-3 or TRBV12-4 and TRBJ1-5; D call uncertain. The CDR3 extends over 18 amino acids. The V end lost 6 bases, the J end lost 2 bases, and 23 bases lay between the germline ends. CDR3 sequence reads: CASSPLSRQILRNQPQHF. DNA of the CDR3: TGTGCCAGCAGCCCCCTATCCCGGCAGATACTCCGCAATCAGCCCCAGCATTTT.